This paragraph covers one TCR beta chain sequence. The source of the sample is a study of blood T cell repertoires in COVID-19. Study-level background: Acute and convalescent COVID-19 samples came from the United States, Italy and Spain. Nucleic acid was either cDNA or gDNA, and it came from T cells, B-cell-depleted T cells, or PBMCs.

In the authors' workflow: Reference gene primer amplification gave estimated nucleated cell counts. Data came from immunoSEQ multiplex PCR; TCRdb stores just in-frame clones and leaves some out. V, J and clone size derive from that table, while D and trimming were established from the DNA sequence. The repertoire holds hundreds of thousands of clones, with under 95% as singletons. The CDR3 consists of 14 residues. Trimming cost V 6 bases and J 5 bases, with 16 bases left between them. CDR1 and CDR2 (germline): MGHDK, SYGVNS. The chain joins TRBV25-1 to TRBJ2-5; maybe TRBD1 (5 bases). Sequencing input: peripheral blood. This receptor was taken from a young woman who had recovered from COVID-19. This chain's CDR3 is CASRDTLGVETQYF. In nucleotides, the CDR3 is TGTGCCAGCAGGGATACATTAGGGGTGGAGACCCAGTACTTC.